This T cell receptor beta chain was captured by sequencing in a study of control samples from healthy donors and cancer patients. Data came from immunoSEQ multiplex PCR; TCRdb stores just in-frame clones and leaves some out. This table holds fewer than 200,000 clones, approximately 96% found once. This CDR3 has 13 residues. The germline V gene has CDR1 MNHEY and CDR2 SMNVEV (reference sequence). V gave up 3 bases and J gave up 7 bases, with 12 bases separating them. The source is a woman under 40 in good health. Sequenced sample: blood. The chain combines TRBV27 with TRBJ1-2, with a weak D call TRBD1 (6 bases). The CDR3 region has the DNA TGTGCCAGCAGTTTCGACAGGATCGCTGGCTACACCTTC. Its protein is CASSFDRIAGYTF.